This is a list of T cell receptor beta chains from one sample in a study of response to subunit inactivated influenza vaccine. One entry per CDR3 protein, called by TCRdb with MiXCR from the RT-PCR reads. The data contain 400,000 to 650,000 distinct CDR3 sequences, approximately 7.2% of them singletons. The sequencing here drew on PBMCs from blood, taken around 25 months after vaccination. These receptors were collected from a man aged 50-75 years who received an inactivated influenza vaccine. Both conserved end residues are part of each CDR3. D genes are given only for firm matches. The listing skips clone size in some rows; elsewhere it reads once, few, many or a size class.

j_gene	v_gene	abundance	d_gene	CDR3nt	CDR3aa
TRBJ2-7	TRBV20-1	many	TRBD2	TGCGGCTCCTGGGTAGCGGGATCCTACGAGCAGTACTTC	CGSWVAGSYEQYF
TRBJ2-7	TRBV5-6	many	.	TGTGCCAGCAGCCCCGGTCTGCCCTACGAGCAGTACTTC	CASSPGLPYEQYF
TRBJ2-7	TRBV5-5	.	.	TGTGCCAGCAGCCCGACCGGACAGACCTCCTACGAGCAGTACTTC	CASSPTGQTSYEQYF
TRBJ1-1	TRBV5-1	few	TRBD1	TGCGCCAGCAGATCACAGGGGGCTAGGGCTGAAGCTTTCTTT	CASRSQGARAEAFF
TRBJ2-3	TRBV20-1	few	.	TGCAGTGCTAGAGATTCGCCTGCCGCGCGTACAGATACGCAGTATTTT	CSARDSPAARTDTQYF
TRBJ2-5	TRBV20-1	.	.	TGCAGTGCTAGACCTTATCCGGGACTTGAGACCCAGTACTTC	CSARPYPGLETQYF
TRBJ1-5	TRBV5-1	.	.	TGCGCCAGCAGCTTGGAAGGGCGGTCAAGCAATCAGCCCCAGCATTTT	CASSLEGRSSNQPQHF
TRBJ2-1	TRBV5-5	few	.	TGTGCCAGCAGCTTGGTGAGGGAGCAGTTCTTC	CASSLVREQFF
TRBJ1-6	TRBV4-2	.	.	TGTGCCAGCAGCCAAGATCCTACAGGGTATAATTCACCCCTCCACTTT	CASSQDPTGYNSPLHF
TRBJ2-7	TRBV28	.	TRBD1	TGTGCCAGCTTCTCGGGGACAGGGGCCTACGAGCAGTACTTC	CASFSGTGAYEQYF
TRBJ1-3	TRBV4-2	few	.	TGTGCCAGCAGCCCAATGGCAGGCCGCTCTGGAAACACCATATATTTT	CASSPMAGRSGNTIYF
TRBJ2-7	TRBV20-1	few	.	TGCAGTGCTGTGCGGCAGCGCCACGAGCAGTACTTC	CSAVRQRHEQYF
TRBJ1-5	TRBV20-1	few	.	TGCAGTGCTAGCGACGAGTATAGCAATCAGCCCCAGCATTTT	CSASDEYSNQPQHF
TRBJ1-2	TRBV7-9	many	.	TGTGCCAGCAGCTTAGTGGGTGGTCCCGGCTATGGCTACACCTTC	CASSLVGGPGYGYTF
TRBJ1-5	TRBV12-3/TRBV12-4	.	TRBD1	TGTGCCAGCAGTTTGACAGGGGTCGGAGGCAATCAGCCCCAGCATTTT	CASSLTGVGGNQPQHF
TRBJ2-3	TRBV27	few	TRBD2	TGTGCCAGCAGTTTCATCGGACTAGCTAGCACAGATACGCAGTATTTT	CASSFIGLASTDTQYF
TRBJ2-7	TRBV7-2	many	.	TGTGCCAGCAGCTTCGCCGGGATCTCCTACGAGCAGTACTTC	CASSFAGISYEQYF
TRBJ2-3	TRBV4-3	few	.	TGCGCCAGCAGCCAAGAGAGTTGGCTAGCCGTAGATACGCAGTATTTT	CASSQESWLAVDTQYF
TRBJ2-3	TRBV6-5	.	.	TGTGCCAGCAGTTACTCGTTGGGGAGCACAGATACGCAGTATTTT	CASSYSLGSTDTQYF
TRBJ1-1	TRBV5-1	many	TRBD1	TGCGCCAGCAGCTTAAAAGGACAGGGGGCCTCTGAAGCTTTCTTT	CASSLKGQGASEAFF
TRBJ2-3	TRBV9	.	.	TGTGCCAGCAGCCTTCGGGACAAACACACAGATACGCAGTATTTT	CASSLRDKHTDTQYF
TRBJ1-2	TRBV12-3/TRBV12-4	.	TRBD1	TGTGCCAGCAGCCAGGGACAGCGCTATGGCTACACCTTC	CASSQGQRYGYTF
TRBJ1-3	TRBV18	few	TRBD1	TGTGCCAGCTCACCCGGGACAGGGAGTGGAAACACCATATATTTT	CASSPGTGSGNTIYF
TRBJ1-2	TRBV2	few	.	TGTGCCAGCATTCGCAATTCAGACGGACGATGGGGTGGCTACACCTTC	CASIRNSDGRWGGYTF
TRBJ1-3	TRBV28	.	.	TGTGCCAGCAGTCCCACGACAGCCTACTCTGGAAACACCATATATTTT	CASSPTTAYSGNTIYF
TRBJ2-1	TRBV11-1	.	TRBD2	TGTGCCACCAGAGAGGGGAGCATTGGGACTACCTTTTACAATGAGCAGTTCTTC	CATREGSIGTTFYNEQFF
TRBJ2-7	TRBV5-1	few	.	TGCGCCAACCCCGGAGTCTCCACTGGCGAGCAGTACTTC	CANPGVSTGEQYF
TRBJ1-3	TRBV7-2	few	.	TGTGCCAGCAGCTTAAACTCGCCCGCTTCGGGAAACACCATATATTTT	CASSLNSPASGNTIYF
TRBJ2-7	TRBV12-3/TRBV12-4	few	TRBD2	TGTGCCAGCAGTTTAGGGCGCGGGGGACCCTCCTACGAGCAGTACTTC	CASSLGRGGPSYEQYF
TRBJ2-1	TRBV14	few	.	TGTGCCAGCAGCCCCTTCCCCGGAGGTCGCAATGAGCAGTTCTTC	CASSPFPGGRNEQFF
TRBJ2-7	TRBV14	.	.	TGTGCCAGCAGCCAAGAGCGAAGCGGGGAGCAGTACTTC	CASSQERSGEQYF
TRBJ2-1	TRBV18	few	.	TGTGCCAGCTCGCCTAGTCAAAGCTCCTACAATGAGCAGTTCTTC	CASSPSQSSYNEQFF
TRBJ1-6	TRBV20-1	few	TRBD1	TGCAGTGCTGGGGACAGCGGCTATAATTCACCCCTCCACTTT	CSAGDSGYNSPLHF
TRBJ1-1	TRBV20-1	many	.	TGCAGTGCTAGAGATTTACGTCGGGCGGACACTGAAGCTTTCTTT	CSARDLRRADTEAFF
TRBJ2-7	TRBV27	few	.	TGTGCCAGCAGTTTCCGGGGGCCGCACTCCTACGAGCAGTACTTC	CASSFRGPHSYEQYF
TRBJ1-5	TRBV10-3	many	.	TGTGCCATCAGTGCTAAAGGGGGGGTGGTTAAGCCCCAGCATTTT	CAISAKGGVVKPQHF
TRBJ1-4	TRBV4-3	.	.	TGCGCCAGCAGCCAAGATAGAGGGAGGGCAGGAGAAAAACTGTTTTTT	CASSQDRGRAGEKLFF
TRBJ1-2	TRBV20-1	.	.	TGCAGTGCTAGTGAACTCCTGTCCTATGGCTACACCTTC	CSASELLSYGYTF
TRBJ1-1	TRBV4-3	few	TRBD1	TGCGCCAGCAGCGCCCGGACAGGGGAGGCTTTCTTT	CASSARTGEAFF
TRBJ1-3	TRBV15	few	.	TGTGCCACCAGCAGCAGACGGGGCTCTGGAAACACCATATATTTT	CATSSRRGSGNTIYF
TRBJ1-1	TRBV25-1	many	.	TGTGCCAGCAGTGAATTTAACACTGAAGCTTTCTTT	CASSEFNTEAFF
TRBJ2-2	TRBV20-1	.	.	TGCAGTGCCATAGATGGCTTCGGCACCGGGGAGCTGTTTTTT	CSAIDGFGTGELFF
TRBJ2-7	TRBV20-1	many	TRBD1	TGCAGTGCCATGACAGGGAGTACCTACGAGCAGTACTTC	CSAMTGSTYEQYF
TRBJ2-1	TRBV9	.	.	TGTGCCAGCAGCCGGGAACAGGGTTCCTACAATGAGCAGTTCTTC	CASSREQGSYNEQFF
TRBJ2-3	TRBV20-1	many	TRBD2	TGCAGTGCTAGGATAGCGGGTACAGATACGCAGTATTTT	CSARIAGTDTQYF
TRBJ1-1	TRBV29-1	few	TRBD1	TGCAGCGCTGGCTCAGACAGGGCCTCCCTCCTGAACACTGAAGCTTTCTTT	CSAGSDRASLLNTEAFF
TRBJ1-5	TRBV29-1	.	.	TGCAGCGTTAGGGACGCCGATCCGTATCAGCCCCAGCATTTT	CSVRDADPYQPQHF
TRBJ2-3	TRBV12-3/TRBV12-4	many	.	TGTGCCACCCGCGGGGGCCCATCTAGCACAGATACGCAGTATTTT	CATRGGPSSTDTQYF
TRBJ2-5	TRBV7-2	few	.	TGTGCCAGCAGCTCGATGACAGCGGAGACCCAGTACTTC	CASSSMTAETQYF
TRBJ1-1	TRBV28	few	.	TGTGCCAGCAGTTTTTTGGGGCATGGGAACACTGAAGCTTTCTTT	CASSFLGHGNTEAFF
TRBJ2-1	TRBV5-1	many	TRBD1	TGCGCCAGCAGCTTTGGACAGGGGAGGGGTGAGCAGTTCTTC	CASSFGQGRGEQFF
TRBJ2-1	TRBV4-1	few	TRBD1	TGCGCCAGCAGCCAAACCTGGACAGGGCCCTCCTACAATGAGCAGTTCTTC	CASSQTWTGPSYNEQFF
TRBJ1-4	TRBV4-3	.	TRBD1	TGCGCCAGCAGCCAAGGCGCCTTGACAGGGCTGCTTGAAAAACTGTTTTTT	CASSQGALTGLLEKLFF
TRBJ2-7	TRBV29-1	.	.	TGCAGCGTTGGTGGGCCCGAGCAGTACTTC	CSVGGPEQYF